This T cell receptor (beta chain) was captured by sequencing in a study of spatial heterogeneity in lung cancer (dated by TCRdb to between 2019 and 2020). With respect to the entire study: More beta-chain than alpha-chain transcripts were consistently detected, likely reflecting higher beta-chain transcript abundance. In the raw uncorrected reads, each unique combination of TCR and UMI appeared on average more than ten times. At surgery, both alpha and beta chains were TCR-sequenced in 220 tumor regions, approximately 64 matched nontumor lung samples and 56 PBMC samples. Nonsynonymous mutation counts, determined by whole-exome sequencing of tumor tissue, were related to TCR repertoire features. The study quantitatively compared TCR alpha and beta repertoires across multiple tumor regions, matched nontumor lung and blood in non-small cell lung cancer.

The CDR3 goes from the cysteine to the phenylalanine over 16 residues. This entry keeps only the CDR3 DNA: 48 bases, framed from base 1. Trimming takes 10 bases off V and 6 bases off J; junction bases not matched to a gene: 19. The germline V gene sets CDR1 to ENHRY and CDR2 to SYGVKD. The study at large found these results: Ubiquitous expanded tumor TCRs were detected in blood more often at tumor resection than at routine follow-up. Additional single-cell paired TCR alpha and beta sequencing was considered necessary to confirm, at a functional level, the hypothesis that regional TCRs recognize regional mutations.

This clonotype was observed a handful of times. Its antigen is unknown. Base qualities are not provided; no much larger clone lies one nucleotide away. Sample time point, as interpreted from the label and publication: sample taken at primary tumor resection. Donors were some 78 patients with early-stage, untreated non-small cell lung cancer from the lung TRACERx cohort. TCR sequencing used whole RNA extracted from tumor and nontumor lung tissue, or from cryopreserved PBMC samples, without cell sorting. Only patients for whom sufficient RNA was available from at least two tumor regions were selected for TCR sequencing. Library generation was performed with 5' RACE. TCRdb names NextSeq 500 as the instrument used. In the TCR library protocol, a unique molecular identifier was attached to each TCR cDNA molecule so that PCR and sequencing errors could be corrected. The study's own analysis went as follows. TCR identification, UMI-based error correction and CDR3 extraction were all carried out with Decombinator tools. TCRs above a frequency of 2 per 1,000, corresponding to the top 1% of the tumor frequency distribution, were defined as expanded. Renyi diversity was calculated using the R vegan package after each repertoire was subsampled 100 times to 5,000 TCRs. CDR3 similarity networks were constructed using string-kernel similarity of amino acid triplets, with links drawn between CDR3s whose pairwise similarity was above 0.82. Through fastp at Q25 and MiXCR, TCRdb rebuilt clones from the public reads, retaining in-frame beta chains. Rows merge per CDR3 protein into single entries with the most common DNA and genes. None of the V and J calls come from the authors' own analysis; TCRdb made them. This sample has about 44,000 distinct CDR3 sequences in its table, and roughly 13% of those were observed once. In total, the top ten clones hold about 55% of the sample.

The receptor was isolated from a male donor with early-stage non-small cell lung cancer. The chain joins TRBV10-3 to TRBJ2-3; 7 bases in between match TRBD1. Material: PBMCs, obtained at surgery. The bases read TGTGCCACCATAGCCTCGGACAGGTTGTCTCCTGATACGCAGTATTTT. This gives the protein CATIASDRLSPDTQYF.